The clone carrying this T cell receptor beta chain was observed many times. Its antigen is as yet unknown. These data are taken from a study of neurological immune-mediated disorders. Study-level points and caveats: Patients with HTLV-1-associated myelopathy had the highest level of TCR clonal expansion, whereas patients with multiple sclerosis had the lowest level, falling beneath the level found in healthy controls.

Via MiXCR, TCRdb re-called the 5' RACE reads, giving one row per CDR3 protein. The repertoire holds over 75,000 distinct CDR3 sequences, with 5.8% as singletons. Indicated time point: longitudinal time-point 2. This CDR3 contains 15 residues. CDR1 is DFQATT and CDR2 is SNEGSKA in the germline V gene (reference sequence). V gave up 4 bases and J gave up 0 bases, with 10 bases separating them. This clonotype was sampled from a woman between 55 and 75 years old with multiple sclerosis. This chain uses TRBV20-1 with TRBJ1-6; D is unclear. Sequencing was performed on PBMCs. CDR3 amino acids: CSAKTSSSYNSPLHF. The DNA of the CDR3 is TGCAGTGCTAAGACATCGAGCTCCTATAATTCACCCCTCCACTTT.